The 12 T cell receptor beta chains presented below share a single source sample, sequenced in a study of blood T cell repertoires in COVID-19 (dated by TCRdb to 2018 to 2021). The library was built by means of the immunoSEQ multiplex PCR assay. This immuneACCESS table, as held by TCRdb, lists in-frame sequences with V and J called but not all clones. Of the missing ones, under half trace to an unresolved V gene in checked studies; the others have no known cause. The sample table holds a few hundred thousand clones, of which 84% were seen once. Jointly, the top ten make up about 10% of the sample. The sequencing sample was made of peripheral blood. Receptor source: an elderly woman with COVID-19, enrolled during active disease.

The gene calls are TRBV2 and TRBJ2-5; 9 bases match TRBD2. The V segment lost 6 bases and the J segment 5 bases; nucleotides outside the gene matches: 10. Per the germline V gene, CDR1 is SNHLY and CDR2 is FYNNEI. The CDR3 has 15 residues. This chain's CDR3 is CASSLSGGFSETQYF. The CDR3 coding sequence is TGTGCCAGCAGCCTCAGCGGGGGGTTTTCGGAGACCCAGTACTTC.

This chain connects TRBV28 to TRBJ1-5; 11 bases fit TRBD1. The CDR3 totals 16 residues. The ends lost 8 bases at V and 2 bases at J; junction bases unmatched: 8. Germline CDR1 and CDR2: MDHEN and SYDVKM. The CDR3 DNA sequence: TGTGCCAGCCAGTCTGGGGGACAGGGGGGCAATCAGCCCCAGCATTTT. Translating gives CASQSGGQGGNQPQHF.

There are a few counts of this clone. V gene TRBV2 combines with J gene TRBJ1-1; D is possibly TRBD1 (6 bases). V was pared by 8 bases and J by 0 bases, with 13 bases between. The CDR3 consists of 14 residues. The V gene's germline CDR1 is SNHLY and CDR2 FYNNEI. CDR3 amino acids: CASQQGTMNTEAFF. CDR3 nucleotides: TGTGCCAGCCAACAGGGCACCATGAACACTGAAGCTTTCTTT. Based on the CDR3 plus reference TRBV2 and TRBJ1-1, the full variable domain is EPEVTQTPSHQVTQMGQEVILRCVPISNHLYFYWYRQILGQKVEFLVSFYNNEISEKSEIFDDQFSVERPDGSNFTLKIRSTKLEDSAMYFCASQQGTMNTEAFFGQGTRLTVV.

The rearrangement uses TRBV28 and TRBJ1-6, with 8 bases identical to TRBD1. The V gene end was trimmed by 2 bases and the J gene end by 5 bases; junction bases not matched to a gene: 2. Germline V gene data show CDR1 as MDHEN and CDR2 as SYDVKM. This CDR3 spans 15 amino acids. The DNA for the CDR3 is TGTGCCAGCAGTTTAGGCAGGGGGCATAATTCACCCCTCCACTTT. Its protein is CASSLGRGHNSPLHF.

The chain recombines TRBV24-1 with TRBJ1-2; 11 positions match TRBD1. The CDR3 is 13 amino acids. CDR1 is KGHDR, CDR2 SFDVKD, per germline. The V and J ends lost 7 bases and 7 bases, in that order; junction bases with no gene match: 4. This CDR3 reads CATRDRGLGGYTF. The DNA of the CDR3 is TGTGCCACCAGGGACAGGGGGCTTGGTGGCTACACCTTC.

The chain joins TRBV19 to TRBJ2-7; 9 bases align to TRBD1. CDR3 length equals 13 residues. CDR1 and CDR2 from the germline V gene are LNHDA and SQIVND (reference sequence). Trimming at V came to 7 bases and at J to 4 bases, leaving 5 bases not matched to a gene. Here the CDR3 reads CASTGTGKYEQYF. In DNA form, the CDR3 reads TGTGCCAGTACCGGGACAGGGAAATACGAGCAGTACTTC.

This clone is a singleton in its sample. The DNA of the CDR3 is TGTGCCAGCAGCCCTTTCGGACAGGGGGTGGCTTTCTTT. Translating it yields CASSPFGQGVAFF. This chain links TRBV7-3 with TRBJ1-1; 10 bases are a match to TRBD1. Germline trimming cut 5 bases from V and 11 bases from J; bases unmatched to any gene: 8. Per germline, CDR1 SGHTA and CDR2 FQGTGA. The CDR3 is 13 residues long.

The chain is built from TRBV2 and TRBJ2-3; TRBD1 is a possible D gene (5 bases). The V and J ends lost 8 bases and 7 bases respectively, with 13 bases between them. The CDR3 is 12 residues long. Germline-derived CDR1 and CDR2 are SNHLY and FYNNEI. The CDR3: CASRPQDYTQYF. The CDR3, as DNA: TGTGCCAGCCGCCCACAGGATTATACGCAGTATTTT.

The rearrangement links TRBV7-2 to TRBJ1-5; 9 bases agree with TRBD1. V was pared by 4 bases and J by 7 bases, with 5 bases of the junction left unmatched. In germline, CDR1 is SGHTA, CDR2 FQGNSA. CDR3 length: 14 residues. The CDR3 region has the DNA TGTGCCAGCAGCTCGGGACAGGGAAGGCAGCCCCAGCATTTT. Amino acid sequence: CASSSGQGRQPQHF.

This chain connects TRBV6-5 to TRBJ2-3, with D tentatively TRBD2 (5 bases). Per germline, CDR1 MNHEY and CDR2 SVGAGI. V was pared by 10 bases and J by 0 bases, with 11 bases between. The CDR3 length is 13 residues. The CDR3 bases are TGTGCCACCACTAGAGGTAGCACAGATACGCAGTATTTT. Protein sequence: CATTRGSTDTQYF.

This rearrangement joins TRBV28 to TRBJ2-3; no clear D. The V and J ends lost 6 bases and 6 bases respectively, with 13 bases between them. The CDR3 has 13 residues. Germline V gene sequence: CDR1 MDHEN, CDR2 SYDVKM. The CDR3 coding sequence is TGTGCCAGCAGACATCCGTTCACGGATACGCAGTATTTT. It is translated as CASRHPFTDTQYF. Full variable domain (missing parts from reference TRBV28 and TRBJ2-3): DVKVTQSSRYLVKRTGEKVFLECVQDMDHENMFWYRQDPGLGLRLIYFSYDVKMKEKGDIPEGYSVSREKKERFSLILESASTNQTSMYLCASRHPFTDTQYFGPGTRLTVL.

The chain carries TRBV10-3 and TRBJ2-5; a possible D gene is TRBD1 (6 bases). With 8 bases removed from V and 1 base from J, the gap between germline ends came to 11 bases. This CDR3 contains 13 residues. CDR1 is ENHRY and CDR2 is SYGVKD in the germline V gene. Here the CDR3 DNA reads TGTGCCATCGGTGGACAGCTCCAAGAGACCCAGTACTTC. Protein sequence: CAIGGQLQETQYF.